This TCR beta chain derives from a study of T-cell reconstitution after alpha-beta-depleted transplantation in children. There are many counts of this clonotype. The CDR3 spans 16 residues. The V end was cut by 0 bases, the J end by 3 bases, with 16 bases between. The germline V gene encodes CDR1 SGHRS and CDR2 YFSETQ. For TCRbeta, the library was prepared with unique molecular identifiers. Each CDR3 protein is one row after TCRdb ran MiXCR on the PCR reads. This sample has about 610,000 distinct CDR3 sequences, with approximately 10% found just once. This TCR was sampled from a human donor who donated a stem cell graft to a child with acute myeloid leukemia. The sequenced sample was PBMCs from the stem cell graft donor, obtained from the stem cell graft. The chain combines TRBV5-1 with TRBJ2-7; D gene ambiguous. Written as DNA, the CDR3 is TGCGCCAGCAGCTTGGGGTCAGCGCGAAAGAACTACGAGCAGTACTTC. It specifies CASSLGSARKNYEQYF.